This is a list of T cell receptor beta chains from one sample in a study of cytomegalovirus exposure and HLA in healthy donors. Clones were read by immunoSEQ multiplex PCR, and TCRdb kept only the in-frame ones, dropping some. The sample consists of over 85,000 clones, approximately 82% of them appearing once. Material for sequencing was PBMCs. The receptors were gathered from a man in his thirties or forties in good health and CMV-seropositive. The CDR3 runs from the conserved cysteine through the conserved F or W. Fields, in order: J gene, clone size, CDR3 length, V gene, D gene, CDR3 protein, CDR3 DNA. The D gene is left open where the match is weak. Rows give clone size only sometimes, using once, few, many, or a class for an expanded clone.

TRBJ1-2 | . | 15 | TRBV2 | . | CASSEGGGWGEGYTF | TGTGCCAGCAGTGAAGGGGGAGGGTGGGGAGAAGGCTACACCTTC
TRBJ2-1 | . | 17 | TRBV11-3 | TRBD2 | CASSLGPSSGGYNEQFF | TGTGCCAGCAGCTTAGGACCATCTAGCGGGGGGTACAATGAGCAGTTCTTC
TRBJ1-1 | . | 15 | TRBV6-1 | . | CASRRLKLAGTEAFF | TGTGCCAGCAGGCGCCTCAAATTGGCGGGCACTGAAGCTTTCTTT
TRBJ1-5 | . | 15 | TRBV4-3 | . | CASSQDWAGNQPQHF | TGCGCCAGCAGCCAAGATTGGGCAGGCAATCAGCCCCAGCATTTT
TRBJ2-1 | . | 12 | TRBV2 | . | CASSSEYNEQFF | TGTGCCAGCAGTTCCGAGTACAATGAGCAGTTCTTC
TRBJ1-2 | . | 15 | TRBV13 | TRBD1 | CASSLEQGASYGYTF | TGTGCCAGCAGCTTAGAACAGGGGGCGAGCTATGGCTACACCTTC
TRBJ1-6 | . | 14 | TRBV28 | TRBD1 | CATVGQGPNSPLHF | TGTGCCACCGTAGGACAGGGGCCTAATTCACCCCTCCACTTT
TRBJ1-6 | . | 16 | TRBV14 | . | CASSPRRGSYNSPLHF | TGTGCCAGCAGTCCTCGCCGCGGCTCCTATAATTCACCCCTCCACTTT
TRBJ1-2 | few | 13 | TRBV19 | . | CATTTAWHYGYTF | TGTGCCACCACCACAGCATGGCACTATGGCTACACCTTC
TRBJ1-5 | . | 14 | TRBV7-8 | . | CASSLETGLGPQHF | TGTGCCAGCAGCTTAGAGACAGGCCTCGGGCCCCAGCATTTT
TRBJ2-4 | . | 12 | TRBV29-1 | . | CSVRIRGNIQYF | TGCAGCGTTAGGATCCGCGGGAACATTCAGTACTTC
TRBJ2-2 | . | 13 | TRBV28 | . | CASQVGGTGELFF | TGTGCCAGCCAAGTAGGGGGAACCGGGGAGCTGTTTTTT
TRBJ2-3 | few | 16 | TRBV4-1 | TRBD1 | CASSQGRTGGLDTQYF | TGCGCCAGCAGCCAAGGACGGACAGGGGGGCTAGATACGCAGTATTTT
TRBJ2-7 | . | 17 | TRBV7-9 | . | CASSLGYGGPGGYEQYF | TGTGCCAGCAGCTTAGGGTACGGAGGCCCGGGCGGCTACGAGCAGTACTTC
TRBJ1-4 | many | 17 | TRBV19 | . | CASSGAAAVGINEKLFF | TGTGCCAGTAGTGGGGCGGCCGCGGTCGGTATTAATGAAAAACTGTTTTTT
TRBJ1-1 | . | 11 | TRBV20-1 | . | CSATENTEAFF | TGCAGTGCAACAGAGAACACTGAAGCTTTCTTT
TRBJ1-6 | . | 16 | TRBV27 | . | CASSLEAGSYNSPLHF | TGTGCCAGCAGTTTGGAGGCAGGCTCCTATAATTCACCCCTCCACTTT
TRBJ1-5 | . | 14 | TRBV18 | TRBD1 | CASSLSGGHQPQHF | TGTGCCAGCTCACTTTCAGGGGGCCATCAGCCCCAGCATTTT
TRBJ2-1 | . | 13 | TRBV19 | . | CASSPVSYNEQFF | TGTGCCAGTAGTCCGGTCTCCTACAATGAGCAGTTCTTC
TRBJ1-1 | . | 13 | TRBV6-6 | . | CASSRTANTEAFF | TGTGCCAGCAGTAGGACAGCGAACACTGAAGCTTTCTTT
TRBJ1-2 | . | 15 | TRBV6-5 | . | CASSYSTLANYGYTF | TGTGCCAGCAGTTACTCGACGCTAGCTAACTATGGCTACACCTTC
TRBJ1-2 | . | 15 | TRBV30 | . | CAWSFLPQGGVGYTF | TGTGCCTGGAGCTTCCTGCCCCAGGGTGGGGTTGGCTACACCTTC
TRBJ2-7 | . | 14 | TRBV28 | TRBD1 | CASSPAGQASEQYF | TGTGCCAGCAGTCCGGCGGGACAGGCGTCCGAGCAGTACTTC